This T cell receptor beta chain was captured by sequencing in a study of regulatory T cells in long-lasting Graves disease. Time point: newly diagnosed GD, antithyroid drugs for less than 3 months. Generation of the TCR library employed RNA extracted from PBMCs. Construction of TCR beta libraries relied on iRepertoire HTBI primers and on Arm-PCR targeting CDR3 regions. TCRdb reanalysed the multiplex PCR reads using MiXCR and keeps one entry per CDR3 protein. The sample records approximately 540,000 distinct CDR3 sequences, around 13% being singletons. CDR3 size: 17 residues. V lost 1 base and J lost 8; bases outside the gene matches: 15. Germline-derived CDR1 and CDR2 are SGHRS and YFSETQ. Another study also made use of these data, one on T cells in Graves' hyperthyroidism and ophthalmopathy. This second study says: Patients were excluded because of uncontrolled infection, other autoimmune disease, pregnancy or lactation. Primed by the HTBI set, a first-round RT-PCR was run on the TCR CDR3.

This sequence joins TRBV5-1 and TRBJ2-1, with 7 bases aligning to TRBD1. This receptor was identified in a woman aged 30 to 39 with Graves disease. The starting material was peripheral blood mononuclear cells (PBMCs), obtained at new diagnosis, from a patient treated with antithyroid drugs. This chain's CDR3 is CASSLQPGGSLWDEQFF. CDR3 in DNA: TGCGCCAGCAGCTTGCAACCAGGGGGAAGTCTTTGGGATGAGCAGTTCTTC.